This is a list of T cell receptor beta chains from one sample in a study of T cell responses to AZD1222 COVID-19 vaccine. TCRdb keeps only in-frame clones here, not all; method: immunoSEQ multiplex PCR. The sample carries approximately 85,000 clones, 65% to 90% recorded once. The starting material was peripheral blood, obtained on day 0 of AZD1222 vaccination. These receptor sequences come from an adult in good health. Both conserved end residues are part of each CDR3. Each record gives: clone size, D gene, J gene, V gene, CDR3 protein, CDR3 DNA. A D gene is named only where the DNA matches it firmly. Expanded clones get a size class; other rows say once, few or many, or leave the size out.

clone size: .; D gene: TRBD1; J gene: TRBJ1-2; V gene: TRBV30; CDR3 protein: CAWSNERTGSRGYTF; CDR3 DNA: TGTGCCTGGAGTAATGAGAGGACAGGGTCGCGGGGCTACACCTTC
clone size: few; D gene: .; J gene: TRBJ2-5; V gene: TRBV28; CDR3 protein: CASSSTLGVLETQYF; CDR3 DNA: TGTGCCAGCAGCTCCACCTTAGGGGTTTTGGAGACCCAGTACTTC
clone size: .; D gene: .; J gene: TRBJ2-2; V gene: TRBV19; CDR3 protein: CASMPSDTGELFF; CDR3 DNA: TGTGCCAGTATGCCTTCGGATACCGGGGAGCTGTTTTTT
clone size: .; D gene: .; J gene: TRBJ1-5; V gene: TRBV5-8; CDR3 protein: CASSFTNQPQHF; CDR3 DNA: TGTGCCAGCAGCTTTACAAATCAGCCCCAGCATTTT
clone size: .; D gene: TRBD1; J gene: TRBJ2-3; V gene: TRBV5-5; CDR3 protein: CASSRGQPSTDTQYF; CDR3 DNA: TGTGCCAGCAGCCGGGGACAGCCGAGCACAGATACGCAGTATTTT
clone size: .; D gene: .; J gene: TRBJ1-5; V gene: TRBV7-2; CDR3 protein: CASSLVAGGVQPQHF; CDR3 DNA: TGTGCCAGCAGCTTAGTGGCGGGGGGTGTTCAGCCCCAGCATTTT
clone size: .; D gene: .; J gene: TRBJ1-1; V gene: TRBV9; CDR3 protein: CASSVGSMNTEAFF; CDR3 DNA: TGTGCCAGCAGCGTAGGCAGCATGAACACTGAAGCTTTCTTT
clone size: .; D gene: .; J gene: TRBJ1-2; V gene: TRBV18; CDR3 protein: CASSPDRFTNYGYTF; CDR3 DNA: TGTGCCAGCTCACCCGACAGGTTTACTAACTATGGCTACACCTTC
clone size: .; D gene: TRBD2; J gene: TRBJ2-4; V gene: TRBV5-4; CDR3 protein: CASSTRGALAKNIQYF; CDR3 DNA: TGTGCCAGCAGCACGCGGGGGGCGTTAGCCAAAAACATTCAGTACTTC
clone size: .; D gene: TRBD1; J gene: TRBJ2-1; V gene: TRBV2; CDR3 protein: CASRLRDSESNEQFF; CDR3 DNA: TGTGCCAGCAGGCTAAGGGACAGTGAGTCCAATGAGCAGTTCTTC
clone size: .; D gene: TRBD1; J gene: TRBJ1-1; V gene: TRBV5-1; CDR3 protein: CASSPDRGHMNTEAFF; CDR3 DNA: TGCGCCAGCAGCCCGGACAGGGGGCATATGAACACTGAAGCTTTCTTT
clone size: .; D gene: .; J gene: TRBJ1-5; V gene: TRBV5-6; CDR3 protein: CASSLAGSESNQPQHF; CDR3 DNA: TGTGCCAGCAGCTTGGCGGGTTCGGAGAGCAATCAGCCCCAGCATTTT
clone size: .; D gene: TRBD2; J gene: TRBJ2-3; V gene: TRBV5-4; CDR3 protein: CASSEQAGGPSDTQYF; CDR3 DNA: TGTGCCAGCAGCGAACAAGCGGGAGGGCCCTCAGATACGCAGTATTTT
clone size: .; D gene: TRBD1; J gene: TRBJ1-1; V gene: TRBV4-1; CDR3 protein: CASSQVSQGGMNTEAFF; CDR3 DNA: TGCGCCAGCAGCCAAGTAAGCCAGGGGGGAATGAACACTGAAGCTTTCTTT
clone size: .; D gene: .; J gene: TRBJ2-2; V gene: TRBV4-3; CDR3 protein: CASSQVGGVGELFF; CDR3 DNA: TGCGCCAGCAGCCAAGTAGGGGGGGTCGGGGAGCTGTTTTTT
clone size: .; D gene: .; J gene: TRBJ2-7; V gene: TRBV5-1; CDR3 protein: CASSLGGTTGYEQYF; CDR3 DNA: TGCGCCAGCAGCTTGGGTGGGACAACTGGCTACGAGCAGTACTTC
clone size: .; D gene: .; J gene: TRBJ2-7; V gene: TRBV15; CDR3 protein: CATSRDRAGYEQYF; CDR3 DNA: TGTGCCACCAGCAGAGATCGCGCAGGTTACGAGCAGTACTTC
clone size: .; D gene: .; J gene: TRBJ2-6; V gene: TRBV2; CDR3 protein: CASSALISGANVLTF; CDR3 DNA: TGTGCCAGCAGCGCCCTTATCTCTGGGGCCAACGTCCTGACTTTC
clone size: .; D gene: .; J gene: TRBJ2-3; V gene: TRBV3-1/TRBV3-2; CDR3 protein: CASSQEGRPTDTQYF; CDR3 DNA: TGTGCCAGCAGCCAAGAGGGACGCCCCACAGATACGCAGTATTTT
clone size: once; D gene: .; J gene: TRBJ2-7; V gene: TRBV15; CDR3 protein: CATSRGTFRDEQYF; CDR3 DNA: TGTGCCACCAGCAGGGGTACTTTTCGGGACGAGCAGTACTTC
clone size: .; D gene: TRBD1; J gene: TRBJ1-2; V gene: TRBV19; CDR3 protein: CASTDIQGQGNYGYTF; CDR3 DNA: TGTGCCAGTACCGACATTCAAGGACAGGGCAACTATGGCTACACCTTC
clone size: .; D gene: .; J gene: TRBJ2-5; V gene: TRBV4-1; CDR3 protein: CASSPPSGGQETQYF; CDR3 DNA: TGCGCCAGCAGCCCACCCAGCGGAGGCCAAGAGACCCAGTACTTC
clone size: .; D gene: TRBD2; J gene: TRBJ2-7; V gene: TRBV11-3; CDR3 protein: CASSLRPSLLAGVGEQYF; CDR3 DNA: TGTGCCAGCAGCTTAAGGCCCTCCTTACTAGCGGGAGTGGGCGAGCAGTACTTC
clone size: .; D gene: .; J gene: TRBJ1-1; V gene: TRBV19; CDR3 protein: CASSIQGPNTEAFF; CDR3 DNA: TGTGCCAGTAGTATTCAGGGGCCGAACACTGAAGCTTTCTTT
clone size: .; D gene: .; J gene: TRBJ1-1; V gene: TRBV10-2; CDR3 protein: CASTLQRNTEAFF; CDR3 DNA: TGCGCCAGCACCCTACAGAGAAACACTGAAGCTTTCTTT
clone size: .; D gene: .; J gene: TRBJ1-2; V gene: TRBV19; CDR3 protein: CASSAGYGYTF; CDR3 DNA: TGTGCCAGTAGTGCCGGGTATGGCTACACCTTC
clone size: .; D gene: TRBD2; J gene: TRBJ2-7; V gene: TRBV6-5; CDR3 protein: CASSYSFAGGIEQYF; CDR3 DNA: TGTGCCAGCAGTTACTCGTTCGCGGGGGGAATCGAGCAGTACTTC
clone size: .; D gene: TRBD1; J gene: TRBJ2-5; V gene: TRBV7-2; CDR3 protein: CASSFGQAETQYF; CDR3 DNA: TGTGCCAGCAGCTTTGGACAGGCGGAGACCCAGTACTTC
clone size: once; D gene: TRBD1; J gene: TRBJ2-5; V gene: TRBV5-1; CDR3 protein: CASSPDDRVRGETQYF; CDR3 DNA: TGCGCCAGCAGCCCGGACGACAGGGTGAGAGGCGAGACCCAGTACTTC
clone size: .; D gene: .; J gene: TRBJ2-2; V gene: TRBV5-1; CDR3 protein: CASSLGSGNTGELFF; CDR3 DNA: TGCGCCAGCAGCTTGGGGTCAGGGAACACCGGGGAGCTGTTTTTT
clone size: .; D gene: TRBD1; J gene: TRBJ1-1; V gene: TRBV7-3; CDR3 protein: CASSTRQGALTEAFF; CDR3 DNA: TGTGCCAGCAGCACGAGACAGGGGGCGCTGACTGAAGCTTTCTTT
clone size: .; D gene: TRBD2; J gene: TRBJ2-5; V gene: TRBV11-3; CDR3 protein: CASSRGLAGHEETQYF; CDR3 DNA: TGTGCCAGCAGCCGGGGACTAGCGGGACACGAAGAGACCCAGTACTTC
clone size: .; D gene: .; J gene: TRBJ1-6; V gene: TRBV2; CDR3 protein: CASSGQGGYNSPLHF; CDR3 DNA: TGTGCCAGCAGTGGGCAGGGTGGCTATAATTCACCCCTCCACTTT
clone size: .; D gene: .; J gene: TRBJ2-1; V gene: TRBV12-5; CDR3 protein: CASGLPQGLYNEQFF; CDR3 DNA: TGTGCTAGTGGTTTGCCACAGGGACTATACAATGAGCAGTTCTTC
clone size: once; D gene: TRBD2; J gene: TRBJ2-3; V gene: TRBV4-2; CDR3 protein: CASSQEWSSGGLSTDTQYF; CDR3 DNA: TGTGCCAGCAGCCAAGAATGGTCTAGCGGGGGCCTTAGCACAGATACGCAGTATTTT
clone size: once; D gene: TRBD2; J gene: TRBJ2-1; V gene: TRBV2; CDR3 protein: CASSEWLAGGIEQFF; CDR3 DNA: TGTGCCAGCAGTGAGTGGCTAGCGGGGGGGATTGAGCAGTTCTTC
clone size: .; D gene: .; J gene: TRBJ1-2; V gene: TRBV11-2; CDR3 protein: CASSLDGARRGYTF; CDR3 DNA: TGTGCCAGCAGCTTAGACGGGGCTAGGCGTGGCTACACCTTC